These 27 T cell receptor beta chains were all obtained from the same sample, sequenced in a study of shared T cell receptors in the human thymus. The method was immunoSEQ multiplex PCR; TCRdb's version includes in-frame clones alone and lacks a portion of them. The table has hundreds of thousands of clones, 70% to 90% seen once. The sample was also linked to a second study, of human thymus T cells.

The sequenced sample consisted of thymocytes. These receptors were taken from a boy younger than two with a congenital heart defect.

DNA of the CDR3: TGTGCCTGGATTCCCAGGGGCTTCTCTGGAAACACCATATATTTT. Translation: CAWIPRGFSGNTIYF. This rearrangement joins TRBV30 to TRBJ1-3; TRBD1 might be the D (6 bases). Per the germline V gene, CDR1 is GTSNPN and CDR2 is SVGIG (reference sequence). The CDR3 totals 15 residues. Trimming cost V 4 bases and J 0 bases, with 13 bases left between them.

CDR3 residues: CASSEELDEQFF. CDR3 DNA sequence: TGTGCCAGCAGTGAAGAACTAGATGAGCAGTTCTTC. The chain couples TRBV2 to TRBJ2-1; D might be TRBD2 (5 bases). The CDR3 is 12 amino acids. V lost 1 base, J lost 8 bases, and 6 bases lay in between. Per the germline V gene, CDR1 is SNHLY and CDR2 is FYNNEI. Full variable domain (missing parts from reference TRBV2 and TRBJ2-1): EPEVTQTPSHQVTQMGQEVILRCVPISNHLYFYWYRQILGQKVEFLVSFYNNEISEKSEIFDDQFSVERPDGSNFTLKIRSTKLEDSAMYFCASSEELDEQFFGPGTRLTVL.

J is TRBJ1-3 and V is TRBV6-5, with TRBD1 matching 9 bases. Per the germline V gene, CDR1 is MNHEY and CDR2 is SVGAGI. J lost 0 bases, V lost 2 bases, and 2 bases had no gene match. The CDR3 contains 16 residues. The CDR3 bases are TGTGCCAGCAGTTACGGGACAGGGAACTCTGGAAACACCATATATTTT. Its translation is CASSYGTGNSGNTIYF.

This clone is a singleton in its sample. V is TRBV28 and J is TRBJ2-2, with 8 bases identical to TRBD1. The trim removed 6 bases at V and 5 bases at J, leaving 17 bases unmatched. The CDR3 is 18 residues long. CDR1 and CDR2 from the germline V gene are MDHEN and SYDVKM. Written as DNA, the CDR3 is TGTGCCAGCAGGCTAACCGCCCGGACAGGGAGATGGACCGGGGAGCTGTTTTTT. Its protein is CASRLTARTGRWTGELFF.

This clone was observed once. V gene TRBV6-1 combines with J gene TRBJ2-1, with 8 bases that match TRBD1. Germline CDR1 reads MNHNS; CDR2 reads SASEGT. The CDR3 has 15 residues. The V and J ends lost 7 bases and 2 bases, in that order; junction bases with no gene match: 7. This CDR3 reads CASKLQGAAYNEQFF. CDR3 bases: TGTGCCAGCAAGCTCCAGGGGGCTGCCTACAATGAGCAGTTCTTC.

This chain links TRBV4-2 with TRBJ1-3; D gene uncertain. CDR3 length: 17 amino acids. Trimming left V 2 bases short and J 0 bases short, with 14 bases between. Germline-derived CDR1 and CDR2 are LGHNA and YNFKEQ. The CDR3 DNA reads TGTGCCAGCAGCCAATACGACGGAGCCTTCTCTGGAAACACCATATATTTT. Residues: CASSQYDGAFSGNTIYF.

This chain links TRBV7-2 with TRBJ2-7, with TRBD1 matching 8 bases. The CDR3 is 19 residues long. Per germline, CDR1 SGHTA and CDR2 FQGNSA. J lost 3 bases, V lost 3 bases, and 19 bases had no gene match. CDR3 sequence: CASSFFSLGGQVANYEQYF. The CDR3 bases are TGTGCCAGCAGCTTTTTTTCTTTAGGGGGACAGGTAGCAAACTACGAGCAGTACTTC.

The rearrangement links TRBV25-1 to TRBJ2-3; 7 positions match TRBD2. Germline loops: CDR1 MGHDK, CDR2 SYGVNS. V lost 5 bases, J lost 5 bases, and 7 bases stayed unmatched. The CDR3 extends over 14 amino acids. The CDR3 DNA is TGTGCCAGCAGTCCAGCGGGATTTGGAGATACGCAGTATTTT. Protein sequence: CASSPAGFGDTQYF.

The genes are TRBV5-5 and TRBJ2-7; 9 positions agree with TRBD1. V was pared by 4 bases and J by 6 bases, with 2 bases of the junction left unmatched. CDR3 length equals 12 residues. CDR1 is SGHKS, CDR2 YYEKEE, per germline (reference sequence). The CDR3 DNA sequence: TGTGCCAGCAGCACGGACAGGGGCGAGCAGTACTTC. Protein product: CASSTDRGEQYF.

V gene TRBV7-8 combines with J gene TRBJ1-5, with a tentative D call TRBD1 (6 bases). Germline lookup yields CDR1 SGHVS and CDR2 FQNEAQ. CDR3 length: 19 amino acids. Deletions cut 2 bases from V and 2 bases from J, with 22 bases between. CDR3 DNA: TGTGCCAGCAGCTTATTCAGCCCAGGGGTTGGGGTACGCAATCAGCCCCAGCATTTT. Protein product: CASSLFSPGVGVRNQPQHF.

The V gene is TRBV14, the J gene TRBJ2-1, with a possible D match to TRBD1 (6 bases). The CDR3 sequence is 17 residues long. Germline assignment: CDR1 SGHDN and CDR2 FVKESK. The V end was cut by 0 bases, the J end by 5 bases, with 17 bases between. This chain's CDR3 is CASSQESPGTTHNEQFF. In DNA, the CDR3 is TGTGCCAGCAGCCAAGAGTCGCCCGGGACAACCCACAATGAGCAGTTCTTC. The whole variable domain, remainder taken from reference TRBV14 and TRBJ2-1, is EAGVTQFPSHSVIEKGQTVTLRCDPISGHDNLYWYRRVMGKEIKFLLHFVKESKQDESGMPNNRFLAERTGGTYSTLKVQPAELEDSGVYFCASSQESPGTTHNEQFFGPGTRLTVL.

This sequence joins TRBV9 and TRBJ2-1; D may be TRBD2 (6 bases). This CDR3 spans 15 amino acids. Germline CDR1 SGDLS, CDR2 YYNGEE. V was cut by 4 bases and J by 4 bases, with 15 bases left in between. The CDR3 bases are TGTGCCAGCAGCCCTCAAGGGCGGGAATACAATGAGCAGTTCTTC. It codes for CASSPQGREYNEQFF.

The chain carries TRBV6-4 and TRBJ2-1, with 12 bases fitting TRBD1. Per germline, CDR1 MRHNA and CDR2 SNTAGT. The ends lost 5 bases at V and 5 bases at J; junction bases unmatched: 7. CDR3 size: 16 residues. The CDR3 DNA sequence: TGTGCCAGCAGTCCGGGACAGGGGGCTGGTGACAATGAGCAGTTCTTC. Amino acids: CASSPGQGAGDNEQFF.

The genes are TRBV19 and TRBJ2-7, with TRBD1 identical over 12 bases. This CDR3 comprises 15 residues. Germline V gene data show CDR1 as LNHDA and CDR2 as SQIVND (reference sequence). V was pared by 6 bases and J by 5 bases, with 8 bases of the junction left unmatched. The CDR3 DNA reads TGTGCCAGTAGCCACAAGGGACAGGGGGCACACGAGCAGTACTTC. Its translation is CASSHKGQGAHEQYF.

With regard to this clone: Other nucleotide sequences in the sample specify the same CDR3. The V and J genes are TRBV5-6 and TRBJ2-7; 8 bases align to TRBD1. Germline V gives CDR1 SGHDT, CDR2 YYEEEE. The J segment lost 3 bases and the V segment lost 4 bases, leaving 12 bases of the junction unmatched. The CDR3 runs 16 residues. The CDR3 DNA reads TGTGCCAGCAGCACACCTACCGGGACAGGTGGCTACGAGCAGTACTTC. Protein: CASSTPTGTGGYEQYF.

The chain couples TRBV6-5 to TRBJ2-5; D possibly corresponds to TRBD1 (6 bases). Looked up from germline, CDR1 is MNHEY and CDR2 is SVGAGI. CDR3 size: 15 residues. V was pared by 4 bases and J by 4 bases, with 16 bases between. In nucleotides, the CDR3 is TGTGCCAGCAGTTCGGCACAGGGAACGAGAGAGACCCAGTACTTC. Its protein is CASSSAQGTRETQYF.

The rearrangement joins TRBV2 to TRBJ2-3, with D perhaps TRBD2 (6 bases). Germline V gives CDR1 SNHLY, CDR2 FYNNEI. The V gene lost 7 bases and the J gene lost 2 bases, with 16 bases spanning the gap. The CDR3 contains 15 residues. The CDR3 DNA is TGTGCCAGCAATATTTGGGGGGATCACACAGATACGCAGTATTTT. The encoded protein is CASNIWGDHTDTQYF.

The J gene is TRBJ1-6, the V gene TRBV7-3, with D possibly matching TRBD1 (6 bases). Germline V CDR1 and CDR2: SGHTA, FQGTGA. The V end lost 2 bases, the J end lost 7 bases, and 12 bases lay between the germline ends. The CDR3 runs to 15 residues. The CDR3 DNA follows: TGTGCCAGCAGCTTATTAGGGGGAGACAATTCACCCCTCCACTTT. This sequence encodes CASSLLGGDNSPLHF.

This clone showed up just once. The genes are TRBV25-1 and TRBJ2-3; possibly TRBD2 for D (5 bases). The CDR3 runs 11 residues. The V and J ends lost 7 bases and 5 bases respectively, with 7 bases between them. In germline, CDR1 is MGHDK, CDR2 SYGVNS. In DNA, the CDR3 is TGTGCCAGCACCGGGAAAGATACGCAGTATTTT. It yields the protein CASTGKDTQYF.

The J gene is TRBJ2-6, the V gene TRBV28; 7 bases align to TRBD2. This CDR3 contains 17 residues. Trimming cost V 6 bases and J 0 bases; bases outside gene matches: 8. The germline gives CDR1 MDHEN, CDR2 SYDVKM. The CDR3 DNA is TGTGCCAGCAGCCCCGAAGAGCGGGACTCTGGGGCCAACGTCCTGACTTTC. It is translated as CASSPEERDSGANVLTF.

This clone was found a few times. J is TRBJ2-7 and V is TRBV27; 10 bases align to TRBD2. This CDR3 comprises 16 residues. CDR1 and CDR2 from the germline V gene are MNHEY and SMNVEV (reference sequence). V lost 6 bases to trimming and J lost 2 bases; unmatched junction nucleotides: 10. The CDR3 bases are TGTGCCAGCAGCCCGGAGCGGGGGGGCAGGGCCTACGAGCAGTACTTC. Encoded protein: CASSPERGGRAYEQYF.

The chain has TRBV5-1 and TRBJ1-2; TRBD1 matches at 8 bases. This CDR3 contains 15 residues. Germline CDR1 reads SGHRS; CDR2 reads YFSETQ. V was pared by 0 bases and J by 6 bases, with 7 bases of the junction left unmatched. The CDR3: CASSLEPGGFNGYTF. The CDR3 DNA reads as TGCGCCAGCAGCTTGGAACCAGGGGGCTTTAATGGCTACACCTTC.

V and J are TRBV10-3 and TRBJ2-1, with 15 bases identical to TRBD2. V lost 4 bases and J lost 6; bases outside the gene matches: 1. This CDR3 has 15 residues. CDR1 and CDR2 from the germline V gene are ENHRY and SYGVKD. In DNA, the CDR3 is TGTGCCATCAGTGGGACTAGCGGGGGGGCCAATGAGCAGTTCTTC. As protein: CAISGTSGGANEQFF.

The chain uses TRBV2 and TRBJ2-2, with 13 bases lining up with TRBD2. The CDR3 spans 15 residues. V trimming: 7 bases; J trimming: 4 bases; junction bases outside the gene matches: 3. From germline, CDR1 is SNHLY and CDR2 FYNNEI. CDR3 coding DNA: TGTGCCAGCAATAGGACTAGCGGGGGCACCGGGGAGCTGTTTTTT. Translated, it gives CASNRTSGGTGELFF. The whole variable domain, filled in from reference TRBV2 and TRBJ2-2, reads EPEVTQTPSHQVTQMGQEVILRCVPISNHLYFYWYRQILGQKVEFLVSFYNNEISEKSEIFDDQFSVERPDGSNFTLKIRSTKLEDSAMYFCASNRTSGGTGELFFGEGSRLTVL.

The V and J genes are TRBV9 and TRBJ2-1; TRBD2 agrees at 9 bases. V dropped 1 base and J dropped 5; count of bases not matched to a gene: 4. This CDR3 has 15 residues. Germline V gene lookup returns CDR1 SGDLS and CDR2 YYNGEE. CDR3 amino acids: CASSVRTSANNEQFF. DNA of the CDR3: TGTGCCAGCAGCGTAAGGACTAGCGCCAACAATGAGCAGTTCTTC.

The chain uses TRBV2 and TRBJ2-5; TRBD2 aligns across 7 bases. The trim removed 0 bases at V and 2 bases at J, leaving 6 bases unmatched. Germline V CDR1 and CDR2: SNHLY, FYNNEI. This CDR3 is 16 amino acids long. The CDR3 loop reads CASSEAGRGRQETQYF. CDR3 coding DNA: TGTGCCAGCAGTGAAGCAGGGAGGGGAAGGCAAGAGACCCAGTACTTC.

Turning to this clone: The identical CDR3 is also encoded by other nucleotide sequences in the sample. This chain uses TRBV20-1 with TRBJ2-7; TRBD2 matches 7 bases. Looked up from germline, CDR1 is DFQATT and CDR2 is SNEGSKA (reference sequence). CDR3 length equals 11 residues. After removal of 3 bases from V and 9 bases from J, the junction contained 5 bases not matched to a gene. CDR3 loop: CSARRGSGQYF. CDR3 sequence (DNA): TGCAGTGCTAGGCGCGGGAGTGGGCAGTACTTC.